This T cell receptor (beta chain) appears in the sequencing data of a study of shared clonotypes between healthy human individuals. This CDR3 has 17 residues. From germline, CDR1 is SGHRS and CDR2 YFSETQ. V lost 1 base and J lost 4; bases outside the gene matches: 12. The protocol was immunoSEQ multiplex PCR, while the TCRdb copy is restricted to in-frame clones and leaves out a portion. Of almost 700,000 clones in the sample, 92% were seen once. Terminally differentiated effector memory CD45RA+ cells were excluded from the naive CD8 cells, which were CD45RO-negative and positively selected for CCR7.

The receptor was derived from a man between 25 and 39 years old in good health. The V call is TRBV5-1, the J call TRBJ2-3; 7 positions agree with TRBD1. The specimen was naive CD8+ T cells sorted from blood. The CDR3 here is CASSLFLFQGEPDTQYF. CDR3 DNA: TGCGCCAGCAGCTTGTTCCTATTTCAGGGGGAGCCAGATACGCAGTATTTT.